The T cell receptor (beta chain) described here comes from a study of regulatory T cells in long-lasting Graves disease. Study-wide findings and caveats: Whereas new patients shared 800 to 1,000 public clonotypes, persistent patients shared more, at under 3,500. Exclusively peripheral blood, rather than thyroid tissue, was studied.

With respect to this clonotype: As yet, its antigen is unknown.

Assembly of TCR beta libraries relied on iRepertoire HTBI primers together with Arm-PCR of CDR3 regions. From the multiplex PCR reads, TCRdb called clonotypes with MiXCR, one entry per CDR3 protein. This sample has approximately 470,000 distinct CDR3 sequences, with about 20% found just once. Time point noted: persistent/refractory GD, antithyroid drugs over 5 years with positive TRAb. Generation of the TCR library employed RNA extracted from PBMCs. A roughly 10-milliliter sample of peripheral blood was drawn into EDTA tubes. Trimming cost V 2 bases and J 4 bases, with 11 bases left between them. This CDR3 is 15 amino acids long. Per germline, CDR1 MNHEY and CDR2 SVGEGT.

The sample in question was peripheral blood mononuclear cells (PBMCs), obtained when the disease was refractory, from a patient treated with antithyroid drugs. V is TRBV6-2 or TRBV6-3 and J is TRBJ2-2, with D perhaps TRBD2 (5 bases). This TCR was recovered from a female donor with Graves disease. CDR3 in amino acids: CASSYLAGVTGELFF. The CDR3 coding sequence is TGTGCCAGCAGTTACCTAGCCGGAGTCACCGGGGAGCTGTTTTTT.